These 2 T cell receptor beta chains came from one sample sequenced in a study of blood T cell repertoires in COVID-19. TCRdb keeps only in-frame clones here, not all; method: immunoSEQ multiplex PCR. This sample carries 130,000 or so clones, roughly four fifths of them seen once, and the ten largest clones take about 1.6%. The sample was peripheral blood. The receptor set was obtained from a human donor in a cohort sampled during active COVID-19.

This clone was recorded a few times. This sequence joins TRBV11-2 and TRBJ1-2; D unresolved. The germline V gene encodes CDR1 SGHAT and CDR2 FQNNGV. This CDR3 is built from 14 residues. Trimming stripped 2 bases from V and 4 bases from J, with 11 bases between. In nucleotides, the CDR3 is TGTGCCAGCAGCTTAAGCTACAGTAGCTATGGCTACACCTTC. Its translation: CASSLSYSSYGYTF.

V is TRBV3-1 (or the pseudogene TRBV3-2) and J is TRBJ2-3, with TRBD2 as a possible D gene (5 bases). CDR1 is LGHDT, CDR2 YNNKEL, per germline (reference sequence). Trimming shortened V by 4 bases and J by 3 bases, and 20 bases separated the two germline ends. The length of the CDR3 is 17 residues. This CDR3 reads CASSPERWGSETDTQYF. In DNA, the CDR3 is TGTGCCAGCAGCCCCGAACGATGGGGTAGCGAGACAGATACGCAGTATTTT.